This T cell receptor (beta chain) was retrieved from a study of technical replicates of blood from a handful of donors. Here immunoSEQ multiplex PCR was the method, and the copy in TCRdb shows in-frame clones only, minus some. The data show about 89,000 clones, 90% to 95% seen once. This CDR3 is built from 15 residues. Germline CDR1 SGHDT, CDR2 YYEEEE. Trimming took 3 bases from V and 1 from J, leaving 11 bases between them. This sequence was found in a human donor in good health. The specimen was T cells isolated from PBMCs. J is TRBJ1-5 and V is TRBV5-6; tentative D call: TRBD1 (6 bases). CDR3 sequence: CASSSGHRSNQPQHF. CDR3 in DNA: TGTGCCAGCAGCTCGGGACATCGAAGCAATCAGCCCCAGCATTTT.